This T cell receptor beta chain is from a study of cytomegalovirus exposure and HLA in healthy donors (dated by TCRdb to between 2016 and 2019). Broadly, across the study: In an earlier analysis of around 540 of the donors, 250 to 350 Gb of sequence data and 100 million or so unique TCR beta sequences from some 170 million T cells were reported. Around 320 gigabases of sequencing data and approximately 80 million unique TCR sequences were included in an early release covering 550 to 800 HLA-typed donors. Of the 398 genotyped donors, less than 90% were placed in the genetic ancestry cluster associated with self-reported Caucasian donors. The study aimed to test whether signatures of past pathogen exposure could be identified by cataloging public T cell receptors. The study profiled the T cell repertoires of approximately 700 subjects by immunosequencing and related them to cytomegalovirus serostatus. Besides the first cohort of roughly 640 subjects, a separate validation cohort made up of around 120 different subjects was used. High-throughput TCR immunosequencing, statistical association of individual TCRs with disease status, and machine learning were combined to predict cytomegalovirus infection status. A later analysis re-analyzed previously published TCR beta repertoires from approximately 700 donors and added high-resolution HLA genotyping to study TCR occurrence patterns. The later analysis used no new phenotypic data to find candidate immune exposures, relying instead on TCR beta sequences and their occurrence across donors. An earlier analysis of around 540 of the donors applied high-throughput TCR beta sequencing to assess whether each TCR beta V gene segment acted as functional or pseudogenic. Alongside the repertoire data, information on donor age, sex, ethnicity and CMV serostatus was compiled. A later genetic analysis used genome-wide SNP genotypes for about 55% of the 666 donors, treating that subset as a discovery cohort. All discovery cohort repertoires had been generated on a single sequencing platform. Class I and class II HLA loci were covered by the typing at four-digit resolution. Typing coverage varied by locus: roughly 629-640 donors for A, B, C, DRB1 and DQB1; roughly 500 for DQA1; over 600 for DPA1; approximately 470 for DPB1. Roughly 5 DR-DQ haplotypes were handled as single units for association and clustering because linkage in the cohort was strong. On average, around 200,000 unique TCR beta nucleotide sequences were sequenced per donor among a few hundred genotyped donors of the cohort, with around 19% of those sequences being non-productive.

What the research found in general, with its limitations: A later analysis associated 16,951 TCR beta sequences with specific HLA alleles at a false discovery rate of 0.05. Correlated functional status among segregating V segments might reflect linkage disequilibrium, but an unknown experimental factor could not be ruled out. Because some donors lacked HLA typing at each locus, the association tests relied only on the typed subset. According to the authors, the approach could potentially be generalized to other disease states and immunological phenotypes. Because counts were too low, more than 15 rarely observed V segments, including chromosome 9 orphons, were left out of the earlier analysis of approximately 500 of the donors. In this cohort, only TCR beta chains were sequenced, and detectable features were limited by the absence of alpha or paired-chain data. Sequencing depth was assumed to be roughly uniform across donors in the presence/absence analyses, though that assumption may not hold. Assigning TCR associations to individual alleles was difficult when HLA alleles, especially DR and DQ, strongly co-occurred. Compared with equally common non-associated chains, HLA-associated TCR beta chains in a later analysis were more clonally expanded and had lower generation probabilities. In a later genetic analysis, a missense DCLRE1C variant was associated with V-gene and J-gene trimming of TCR beta chains, and the association was replicated in an independent cohort. In the study, 150 to 200 TCR beta chains were listed as associated with cytomegalovirus. An earlier analysis of approximately 540 of the donors showed that most TCR beta V segments appeared in productive rearrangements either about 90% or about 30% of the time, which broadly matched IMGT annotations. In a later analysis, TCR association rates were found to vary across HLA loci, with the most associated TCRs seen for DRB1 alleles and the fewest for HLA-C alleles. A further reported finding was that TCR beta sequences accurately predicted the HLA-A and HLA-B alleles for most subjects in the first cohort. A group of highly shared sequence variants was considered likely to be a technical artifact of the sequencing pipeline. The classifier was reported to diagnose cytomegalovirus status with high specificity and sensitivity in both the original and validation cohorts. Most CMV-associated TCR beta chains appeared to be HLA-restricted in a later analysis, and the HLA associations seemed to be driven largely by CMV exposure. Most TCR sequences were seen in very few donors, while some public TCRs were found in many individuals. In vitro tests confirmed that a few of the cytomegalovirus-associated TCR beta chains recognize cytomegalovirus antigens. Immune exposure information for the cohort was limited to CMV serostatus. In a later genetic analysis, fewer N-insertions in productive TCRs were reported among donors in an Asian-associated ancestry cluster than the 666-donor mean. According to a later analysis, parvovirus B19, influenza, CMV and Epstein-Barr virus appeared linked to several top co-occurrence clusters. The 87-base-pair reads could not distinguish some IMGT-functional V segments, including TRBV6-2 and TRBV6-3, so those segments were excluded.

The cohort comprised approximately 700 healthy bone marrow donors. At the time of sampling, all cohort members were nominally healthy, though unrecorded immune exposures were likely present. The donor tested CMV seropositive, placing the donor among the 250 to 350 seropositive members of the cohort. Each donor provided a peripheral blood sample, and peripheral blood mononuclear cells were used for TCR beta sequencing. The Qiagen DNeasy Blood Extraction Kit was used to extract genomic DNA from the blood cell samples. About this clone: There is no known antigen for this receptor.

V ends up 4 bases short and J 9 bases short, with an unmatched junction base count of 8. Per the germline V gene (reference sequence), LNHDA is the CDR1 and SQIVND is the CDR2. Counted from cysteine to phenylalanine, this CDR3 has 13 amino acids. The CDR3 DNA has 39 bases and is translated from base 1. The method was the immunoSEQ multiplex PCR assay. For the multiplex PCR, a mixture combining 60 forward primers for TCR Vbeta segments and 13 reverse primers for TCR Jbeta segments was used. A multiplex PCR assay on genomic DNA amplified the CDR3 region of rearranged TCR beta genes. Amplified TCR beta libraries were sequenced as 87-base-pair reads on the Illumina HiSeq System. Concerning the study's data processing: Across the roughly 700 repertoires, a later analysis counted around 80 million unique TCR beta chains, some 11 million of which were shared by at least two donors. Raw reads were error-corrected and collapsed into unique sequences with a nearest-neighbor algorithm that merged closely related sequences to remove PCR and sequencing errors. To assign V, D and J gene segments, CDR3 sequences were aligned to IMGT reference sequences. For a sequence to be retained, at least a six-nucleotide match to both a V gene segment and a J gene segment was required. A rearrangement was called productive if the CDR3 had no stop codons and remained in frame with V and J, and every other rearrangement was called non-productive. CDR3 was defined according to IMGT convention as the region running from the second conserved V-encoded cysteine to the conserved J-encoded phenylalanine. The earlier analysis of fewer than 750 of the donors excluded sequences that lacked an unambiguous match to a single V gene segment. An earlier analysis of 587 of the donors called V segments functional above 56.7% productive rearrangements and segregating when the between-donor standard deviation exceeded 5%. A statistical classification framework was developed to diagnose cytomegalovirus status using the catalog of TCR beta chain sequences. A later analysis assigned V and J genes by comparing TCR nucleotide sequences with IMGT/GENE-DB human TR gene sequences. In a later analysis, CDR3 sequences and most-parsimonious VDJ recombination scenarios were assigned using the TCRdist pipeline. A later analysis defined each TCR beta chain by its CDR3 amino acid sequence plus V-gene family, and excluded reads lacking a unique V-gene family. As a way to deal with suspected cross-contamination and a sequencing artifact, a later analysis dropped nearly 600 nucleotide sequences that were highly shared and had low generation probability. For each public chain, a later analysis derived a clonal expansion index from normalized ranks of inferred template counts within each repertoire. In a later analysis, generation probabilities were computed using a VDJ recombination model fitted to out-of-frame rearrangements, and the results were checked against IGoR. A later analysis scored TCR-TCR, TCR-HLA and TCR-CMV co-occurrence with hypergeometric tests, applying a repertoire-size bias correction to TCR pairs. False discovery rates were estimated in a later analysis by permuting HLA or CMV assignments 20 times. A later analysis grouped co-occurring TCRs with DBSCAN, adding TCRdist sequence similarity when clustering within HLA-allele-positive subsets. Repertoires with fewer than 30,000 or more than 120,000 public chains, plus five repertoires with anomalous nucleotide sharing, were excluded from co-occurrence clustering. This immuneACCESS table, as held by TCRdb, lists in-frame sequences with V and J called but not all clones. Of the missing ones, under half trace to an unresolved V gene in checked studies; the others have no known cause. That table is the source of V, J and clone size, and D and trimming were worked out from the DNA. This sample's listing comprises 150,000 or so clones. 1.6% of the sample is held by the ten biggest clonotypes.

This TCR was sampled from a woman between 35 and 50 years old in good health and CMV-seropositive. Specimen: PBMCs. In this chain, TRBV19 is recombined with TRBJ2-7, and 8 bases in between align with TRBD1. The sequenced DNA is TGTGCCAGTAGTACCGGACAGGGTGTATGGCAGTACTTC. Translated, this is CASSTGQGVWQYF. The CDR3 plus the reference TRBV19 and TRBJ2-7 genes for the other parts give the full variable domain: DGGITQSPKYLFRKEGQNVTLSCEQNLNHDAMYWYRQDPGQGLRLIYYSQIVNDFQKGDIAEGYSVSREKKESFPLTVTSAQKNPTAFYLCASSTGQGVWQYFGPGTRLTVT.